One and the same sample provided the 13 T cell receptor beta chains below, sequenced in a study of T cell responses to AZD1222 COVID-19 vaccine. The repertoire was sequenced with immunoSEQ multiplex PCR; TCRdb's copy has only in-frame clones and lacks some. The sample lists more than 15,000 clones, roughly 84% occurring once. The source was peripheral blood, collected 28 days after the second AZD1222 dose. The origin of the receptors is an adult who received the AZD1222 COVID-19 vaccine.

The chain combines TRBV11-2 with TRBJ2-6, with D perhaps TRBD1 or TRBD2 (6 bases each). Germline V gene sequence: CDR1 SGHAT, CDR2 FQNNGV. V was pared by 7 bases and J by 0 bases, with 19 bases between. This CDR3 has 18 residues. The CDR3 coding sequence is TGTGCCAGCAATCCGTGGGGGGCGAAGAGCTCTGGGGCCAACGTCCTGACTTTC. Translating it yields CASNPWGAKSSGANVLTF.

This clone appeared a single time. In DNA form, the CDR3 reads TGCAGTGCTAGTGATAGGTCCAAATACTCCTACGAGCAGTACTTC. This gives the protein CSASDRSKYSYEQYF. V is TRBV20-1 and J is TRBJ2-7; D gene unclear. Germline CDR1 reads DFQATT; CDR2 reads SNEGSKA (reference sequence). The CDR3 extends over 15 amino acids. Trimming took off 3 bases at V and 0 bases at J, with 15 bases between the two ends.

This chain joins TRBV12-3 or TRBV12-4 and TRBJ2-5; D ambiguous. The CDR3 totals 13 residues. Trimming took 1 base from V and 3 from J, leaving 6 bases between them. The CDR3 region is CASSLVPKETQYF. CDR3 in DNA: TGTGCCAGCAGTTTAGTTCCGAAAGAGACCCAGTACTTC.

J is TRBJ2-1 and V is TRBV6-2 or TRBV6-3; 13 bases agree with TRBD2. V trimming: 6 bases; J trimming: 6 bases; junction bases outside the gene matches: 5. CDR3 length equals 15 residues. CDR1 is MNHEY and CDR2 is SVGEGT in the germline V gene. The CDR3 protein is CASSPGTSGTNEQFF. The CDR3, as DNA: TGTGCCAGCAGCCCCGGGACTAGCGGGACCAATGAGCAGTTCTTC.

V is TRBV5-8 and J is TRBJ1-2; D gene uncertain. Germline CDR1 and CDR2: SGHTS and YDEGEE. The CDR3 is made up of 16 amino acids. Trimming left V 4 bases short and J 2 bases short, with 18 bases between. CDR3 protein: CASSPAAGRGNYGYTF. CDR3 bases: TGTGCCAGCAGCCCGGCGGCAGGTCGAGGGAACTATGGCTACACCTTC.

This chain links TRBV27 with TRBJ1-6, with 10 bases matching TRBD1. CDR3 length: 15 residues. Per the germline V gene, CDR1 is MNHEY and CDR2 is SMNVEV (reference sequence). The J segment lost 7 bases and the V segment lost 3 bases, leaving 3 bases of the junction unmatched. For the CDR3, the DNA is TGTGCCAGCAGTTTCTTGGGACAGGGGAATTCACCCCTCCACTTT. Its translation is CASSFLGQGNSPLHF.

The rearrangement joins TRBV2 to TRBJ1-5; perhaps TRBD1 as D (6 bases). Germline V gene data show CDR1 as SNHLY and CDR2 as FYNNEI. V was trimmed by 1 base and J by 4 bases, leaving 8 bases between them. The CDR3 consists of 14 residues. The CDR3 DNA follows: TGTGCCAGCAGTGAAGAGAGGGGGAATCAGCCCCAGCATTTT. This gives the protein CASSEERGNQPQHF. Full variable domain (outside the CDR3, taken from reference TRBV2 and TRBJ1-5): EPEVTQTPSHQVTQMGQEVILRCVPISNHLYFYWYRQILGQKVEFLVSFYNNEISEKSEIFDDQFSVERPDGSNFTLKIRSTKLEDSAMYFCASSEERGNQPQHFGDGTRLSIL.

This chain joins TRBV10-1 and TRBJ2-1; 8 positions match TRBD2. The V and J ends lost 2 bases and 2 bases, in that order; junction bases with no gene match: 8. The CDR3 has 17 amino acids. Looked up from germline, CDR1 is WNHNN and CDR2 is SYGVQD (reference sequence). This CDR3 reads CASSERVEAGAYNEQFF. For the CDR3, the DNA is TGCGCCAGCAGTGAGAGGGTGGAAGCGGGAGCCTACAATGAGCAGTTCTTC.

CDR3 coding DNA: TGCGCCAGCAGCCAAGTCAGGGATGAAAAACTGTTTTTT. Translated: CASSQVRDEKLFF. This rearrangement joins TRBV4-1 to TRBJ1-4, with a weak D call TRBD1 (5 bases). Germline V gene data show CDR1 as MGHRA and CDR2 as YSYEKL. The CDR3 runs 13 residues. V lost 1 base and J lost 6, with 6 bases in between.

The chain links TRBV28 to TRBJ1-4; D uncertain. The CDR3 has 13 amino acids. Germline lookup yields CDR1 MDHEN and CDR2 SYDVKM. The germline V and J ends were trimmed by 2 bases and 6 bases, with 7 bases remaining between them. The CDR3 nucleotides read TGTGCCAGCAGTTTAGGGCGAGATGAAAAACTGTTTTTT. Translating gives CASSLGRDEKLFF.

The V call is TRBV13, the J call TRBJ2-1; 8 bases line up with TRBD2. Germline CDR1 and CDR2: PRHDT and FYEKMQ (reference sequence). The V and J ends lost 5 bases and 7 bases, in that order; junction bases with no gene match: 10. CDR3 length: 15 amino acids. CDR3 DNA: TGTGCCAGCAGCCCGACAGCGGGAGTCGGTAATGAGCAGTTCTTC. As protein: CASSPTAGVGNEQFF.

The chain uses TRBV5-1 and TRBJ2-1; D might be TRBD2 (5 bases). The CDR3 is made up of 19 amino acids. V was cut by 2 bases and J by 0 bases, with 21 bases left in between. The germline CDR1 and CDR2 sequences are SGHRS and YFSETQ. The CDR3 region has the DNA TGCGCCAGCAGCTTACCTCGGCCTAAGCGGAAAAGCTCCTACAATGAGCAGTTCTTC. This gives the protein CASSLPRPKRKSSYNEQFF. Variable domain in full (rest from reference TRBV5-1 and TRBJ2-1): KAGVTQTPRYLIKTRGQQVTLSCSPISGHRSVSWYQQTPGQGLQFLFEYFSETQRNKGNFPGRFSGRQFSNSRSEMNVSTLELGDSALYLCASSLPRPKRKSSYNEQFFGPGTRLTVL.

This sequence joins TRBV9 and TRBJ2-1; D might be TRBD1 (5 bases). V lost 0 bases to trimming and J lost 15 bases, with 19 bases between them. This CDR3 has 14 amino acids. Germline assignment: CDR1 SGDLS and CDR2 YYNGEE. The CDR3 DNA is TGTGCCAGCAGCGTAGAATCCAGGGCTGGGCTTCCGTTCTTC. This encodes CASSVESRAGLPFF.